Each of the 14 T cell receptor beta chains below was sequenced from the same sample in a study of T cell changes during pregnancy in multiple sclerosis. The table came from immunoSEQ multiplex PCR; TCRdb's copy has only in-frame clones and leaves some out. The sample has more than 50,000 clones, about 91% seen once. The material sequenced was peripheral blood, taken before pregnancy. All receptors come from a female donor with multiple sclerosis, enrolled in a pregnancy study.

CDR3 amino acids: CAISDHMNTEAFF. The CDR3 region has the DNA TGTGCCATCAGTGACCACATGAACACTGAAGCTTTCTTT. This chain uses TRBV10-3 with TRBJ1-1; D unresolved. This CDR3 region has 13 residues. V dropped 3 bases and J dropped 0 bases, with 5 bases sitting between them. The germline V gene has CDR1 ENHRY and CDR2 SYGVKD.

The CDR3 sequence is CASSIQTGYYNEQFF. The CDR3 DNA sequence: TGTGCCAGTAGTATCCAGACGGGTTACTACAATGAGCAGTTCTTC. The gene calls are TRBV19 and TRBJ2-1; no firm D call. Germline V gene lookup returns CDR1 LNHDA and CDR2 SQIVND (reference sequence). Trimming took off 3 bases at V and 3 bases at J, with 12 bases between the two ends. CDR3 size: 15 residues.

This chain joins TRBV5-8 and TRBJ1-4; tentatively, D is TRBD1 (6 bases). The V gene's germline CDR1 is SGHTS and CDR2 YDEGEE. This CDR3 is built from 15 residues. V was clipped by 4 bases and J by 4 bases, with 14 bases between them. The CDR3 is CASSRSGAVNEKLFF. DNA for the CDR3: TGTGCCAGCAGCCGGTCAGGGGCGGTTAATGAAAAACTGTTTTTT.

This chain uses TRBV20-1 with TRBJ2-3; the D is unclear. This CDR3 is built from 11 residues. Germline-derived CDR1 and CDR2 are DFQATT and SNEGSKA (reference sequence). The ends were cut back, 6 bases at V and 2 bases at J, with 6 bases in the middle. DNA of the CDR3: TGCAGTGCCAGGTACACAGATACGCAGTATTTT. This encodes CSARYTDTQYF.

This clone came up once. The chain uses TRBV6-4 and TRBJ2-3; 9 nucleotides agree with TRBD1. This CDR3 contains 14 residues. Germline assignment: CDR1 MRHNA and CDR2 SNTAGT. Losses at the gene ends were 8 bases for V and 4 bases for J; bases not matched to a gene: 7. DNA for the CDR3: TGTGCCAGCGGAAAGGGACAGGGTGCAGATACGCAGTATTTT. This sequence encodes CASGKGQGADTQYF.

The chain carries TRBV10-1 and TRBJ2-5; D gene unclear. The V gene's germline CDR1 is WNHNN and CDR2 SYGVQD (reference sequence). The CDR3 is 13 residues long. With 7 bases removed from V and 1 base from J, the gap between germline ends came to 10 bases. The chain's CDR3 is CASMKESQETQYF. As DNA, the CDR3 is TGCGCCAGCATGAAGGAGAGCCAAGAGACCCAGTACTTC.

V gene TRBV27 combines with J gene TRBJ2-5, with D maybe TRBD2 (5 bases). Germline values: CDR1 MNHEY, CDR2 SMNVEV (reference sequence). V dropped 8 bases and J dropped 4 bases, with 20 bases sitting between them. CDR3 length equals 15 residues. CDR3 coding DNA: TGTGCCAGCTCTAGCCCGCACCGAGGAGGAGAGACCCAGTACTTC. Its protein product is CASSSPHRGGETQYF.

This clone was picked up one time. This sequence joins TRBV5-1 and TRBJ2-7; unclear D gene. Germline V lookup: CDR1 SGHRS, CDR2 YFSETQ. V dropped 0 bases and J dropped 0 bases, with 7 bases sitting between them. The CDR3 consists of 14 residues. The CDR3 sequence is CASSLAGLSYEQYF. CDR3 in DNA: TGCGCCAGCAGCTTGGCCGGTCTCTCCTACGAGCAGTACTTC.

The CDR3 protein is CASSILDRAQETQYF. As DNA, the CDR3 is TGTGCCAGCAGCATACTAGACAGGGCTCAAGAGACCCAGTACTTC. The rearrangement uses TRBV7-8 and TRBJ2-5; 7 bases are shared with TRBD1. Per germline, CDR1 SGHVS and CDR2 FQNEAQ. Unmatched junction bases numbered 8, after V lost 5 bases and J lost 2 bases. The CDR3 runs 15 residues.

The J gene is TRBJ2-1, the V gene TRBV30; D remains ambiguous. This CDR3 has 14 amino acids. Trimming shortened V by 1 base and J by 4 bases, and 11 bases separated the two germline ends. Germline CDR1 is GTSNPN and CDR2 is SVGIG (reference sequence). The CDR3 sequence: CAWSASLLYNEQFF. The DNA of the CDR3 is TGTGCCTGGAGTGCCAGTTTGTTATACAATGAGCAGTTCTTC.

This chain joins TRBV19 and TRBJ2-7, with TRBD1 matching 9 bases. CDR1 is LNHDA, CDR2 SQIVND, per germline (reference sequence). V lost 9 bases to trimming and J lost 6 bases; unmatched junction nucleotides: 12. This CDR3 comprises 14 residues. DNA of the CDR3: TGTGCCAGCCAGGACAGGGGAGGGCCTTTCGAGCAGTACTTC. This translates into CASQDRGGPFEQYF.

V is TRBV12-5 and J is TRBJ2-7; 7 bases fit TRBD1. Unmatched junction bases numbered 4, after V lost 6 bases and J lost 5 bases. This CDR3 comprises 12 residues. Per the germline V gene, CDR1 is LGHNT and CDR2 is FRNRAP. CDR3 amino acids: CASGRTGDEQYF. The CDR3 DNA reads TGTGCTAGTGGCCGTACAGGGGACGAGCAGTACTTC. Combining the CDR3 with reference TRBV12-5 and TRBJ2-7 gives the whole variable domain DARVTQTPRHKVTEMGQEVTMRCQPILGHNTVFWYRQTMMQGLELLAYFRNRAPLDDSGMPKDRFSAEMPDATLATLKIQPSEPRDSAVYFCASGRTGDEQYFGPGTRLTVT.

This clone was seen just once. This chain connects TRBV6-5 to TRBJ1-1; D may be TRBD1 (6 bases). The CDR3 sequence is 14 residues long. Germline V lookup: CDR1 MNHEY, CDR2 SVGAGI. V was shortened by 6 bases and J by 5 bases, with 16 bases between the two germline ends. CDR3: CASSPLGRGTEAFF. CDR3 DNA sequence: TGTGCCAGCAGCCCCCTCGGCAGGGGAACTGAAGCTTTCTTT.

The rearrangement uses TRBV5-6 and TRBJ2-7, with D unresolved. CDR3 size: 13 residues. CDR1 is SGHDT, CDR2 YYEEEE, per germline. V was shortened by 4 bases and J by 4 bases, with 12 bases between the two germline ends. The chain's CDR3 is CASSLATGYEQYF. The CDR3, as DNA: TGTGCCAGCAGCCTCGCGACCGGGTACGAGCAGTACTTC.